The 32 T cell receptor beta chains below all came from one sample that was sequenced in a study of OX40 agonist ivuxolimab in advanced cancers. TCRdb's copy holds only in-frame clones and misses some; the assay was immunoSEQ multiplex PCR. Seen here are about 51,000 clones, about four fifths observed once, and the top ten hold approximately 3%. The material sequenced was CD4+ or CD8+ T cells sorted from blood, taken in a trial of the OX40 agonist ivuxolimab. These receptor sequences come from an adult with an advanced solid tumor such as melanoma, head and neck, liver or kidney cancer.

The chain recombines TRBV5-4 with TRBJ2-1; either TRBD1 or TRBD2 may supply D (5 bases each). Germline CDR1 reads SGHNT; CDR2 reads YYREEE (reference sequence). V lost 5 bases and J 0 bases, leaving 18 bases between the germline ends. The CDR3 runs to 17 residues. CDR3 nucleotide sequence: TGTGCCAGCAGTCATGCGGGCAGGGCCAGCTCCTACAATGAGCAGTTCTTC. Translating it yields CASSHAGRASSYNEQFF.

The V call is TRBV5-1, the J call TRBJ1-1, with D uncertain. With 0 bases removed from V and 1 base from J, the gap between germline ends came to 4 bases. The CDR3 spans 13 residues. The germline V gene encodes CDR1 SGHRS and CDR2 YFSETQ. This CDR3 is CASSLDPNTEAFF. CDR3 coding DNA: TGCGCCAGCAGCTTGGATCCGAACACTGAAGCTTTCTTT.

The chain has TRBV19 and TRBJ1-1, with D hard to call. Germline V gives CDR1 LNHDA, CDR2 SQIVND (reference sequence). The CDR3 is 11 amino acids. Trimming cost V 10 bases and J 7 bases, with 13 bases left between them. The CDR3 here is CAIVSFGEAFF. DNA for the CDR3: TGTGCCATTGTTTCCTTCGGTGAAGCTTTCTTT. The full variable domain, with the rest looked up from reference TRBV19 and TRBJ1-1, is DGGITQSPKYLFRKEGQNVTLSCEQNLNHDAMYWYRQDPGQGLRLIYYSQIVNDFQKGDIAEGYSVSREKKESFPLTVTSAQKNPTAFYLCAIVSFGEAFFGQGTRLTVV.

The gene calls are TRBV27 and TRBJ1-5; D remains ambiguous. Trimming pared 7 bases from V and 0 bases from J, leaving 10 bases between. The V gene's germline CDR1 is MNHEY and CDR2 SMNVEV (reference sequence). CDR3 length: 14 residues. CDR3 nucleotide sequence: TGTGCCAGCATTTACTGGGTTAGCAATCAGCCCCAGCATTTT. It codes for CASIYWVSNQPQHF.

The sample holds one count of this clone. The V gene is TRBV6-5, the J gene TRBJ1-4; D remains ambiguous. V was clipped by 5 bases and J by 8 bases, with 15 bases between them. The CDR3 spans 14 residues. CDR1 is MNHEY, CDR2 SVGAGI, per germline. Here the CDR3 reads CASSHDMFGEKLFF. CDR3 bases: TGTGCCAGCAGTCACGACATGTTCGGGGAAAAACTGTTTTTT.

This chain joins TRBV7-9 and TRBJ1-6; 7 bases are a match to TRBD1. CDR1 is SEHNR and CDR2 is FQNEAQ in the germline V gene (reference sequence). Trimming cost V 3 bases and J 11 bases; bases outside gene matches: 10. The CDR3 extends over 15 amino acids. The CDR3: CASSLGSGQSPPLHF. In DNA, the CDR3 is TGTGCCAGCAGCTTGGGCTCGGGACAGAGCCCACCCCTCCACTTT. The whole variable domain, filled in from reference TRBV7-9 and TRBJ1-6, reads DTGVSQNPRHKITKRGQNVTFRCDPISEHNRLYWYRQTLGQGPEFLTYFQNEAQLEKSRLLSDRFSAERPKGSFSTLEIQRTEQGDSAMYLCASSLGSGQSPPLHFGNGTRLTVT.

The chain couples TRBV7-2 to TRBJ2-7; tentatively, D is TRBD1 (5 bases). There are 14 residues in the CDR3. The germline V gene has CDR1 SGHTA and CDR2 FQGNSA. Trimming removed 3 bases from V and 6 bases from J, with 15 bases in between. The CDR3 bases are TGTGCCAGCAGCTTGGTCCCAGGGTCCGGCGAGCAGTACTTC. Translating it yields CASSLVPGSGEQYF.

The sample holds a few counts of this clone. The chain links TRBV2 to TRBJ1-1, with D maybe TRBD1 (6 bases). Trimming left V 6 bases short and J 1 base short, with 9 bases between. The CDR3 consists of 13 residues. Per the germline V gene, CDR1 is SNHLY and CDR2 is FYNNEI. The CDR3 protein is CASRLRGNTEAFF. The CDR3, as DNA: TGTGCCAGCAGACTCAGGGGGAACACTGAAGCTTTCTTT.

The gene calls are TRBV4-3 and TRBJ2-2; tentative D call: TRBD1 (5 bases). Trimming took 4 bases from V and 5 from J, leaving 8 bases between them. Germline assignment: CDR1 LGHNA and CDR2 YSLEER. The CDR3 contains 13 residues. The CDR3 coding sequence is TGCGCCAGCAGCCCGGACAATACCGGGGAGCTGTTTTTT. Amino acids: CASSPDNTGELFF.

The V and J genes are TRBV19 and TRBJ1-5, with D possibly being TRBD1 (5 bases). The CDR3 has 13 residues. V lost 7 bases and J 7 bases, leaving 14 bases between the germline ends. The germline gives CDR1 LNHDA, CDR2 SQIVND (reference sequence). In nucleotides, the CDR3 is TGTGCCAGTATGGGGCAGGGAAAACAGCCCCAGCATTTT. This sequence encodes CASMGQGKQPQHF.

Here the CDR3 DNA reads TGTGCCAGCAGTTACTCCGCCATACAGCCCCAGCATTTT. This sequence encodes CASSYSAIQPQHF. This rearrangement joins TRBV6-5 to TRBJ1-5; no firm D call. CDR3 length: 13 residues. V gave up 0 bases and J gave up 7 bases, with 7 bases separating them. CDR1 is MNHEY, CDR2 SVGAGI, per germline.

V usage is TRBV18 and J usage is TRBJ1-3; D remains unclear. V lost 7 bases, J lost 0 bases, and 10 bases lay in between. Per the germline V gene, CDR1 is KGHSH and CDR2 is LQKENI. The CDR3 is 14 residues long. The CDR3: CASFDGLSGNTIYF. The CDR3 bases are TGTGCCAGCTTTGACGGTCTCTCTGGAAACACCATATATTTT. The full variable domain, with the rest looked up from reference TRBV18 and TRBJ1-3, is NAGVMQNPRHLVRRRGQEARLRCSPMKGHSHVYWYRQLPEEGLKFMVYLQKENIIDESGMPKERFSAEFPKEGPSILRIQQVVRGDSAAYFCASFDGLSGNTIYFGEGSWLTVV.

This rearrangement joins TRBV9 to TRBJ1-1; TRBD1 matches 7 bases. With V trimmed by 2 bases and J by 0 bases, 4 bases remained unmatched. The length of the CDR3 is 15 residues. Per germline, CDR1 SGDLS and CDR2 YYNGEE. The CDR3 nucleotides read TGTGCCAGCAGCGTCCAGGGACAGATGAACACTGAAGCTTTCTTT. Amino acids: CASSVQGQMNTEAFF.

This clone has just a few counts. The rearrangement links TRBV6-5 to TRBJ1-3, with a tentative D call TRBD1 (5 bases). Trimming removed 7 bases from V and 4 bases from J, with 8 bases in between. CDR1 and CDR2 (germline): MNHEY, SVGAGI. CDR3 size: 12 residues. In DNA form, the CDR3 reads TGTGCCAGCATGGGACCAGGAAACACCATATATTTT. It codes for CASMGPGNTIYF.

This clone was detected only once. This chain links TRBV19 with TRBJ2-7; TRBD2 agrees at 7 bases. The V gene end was trimmed by 8 bases and the J gene end by 5 bases; junction bases not matched to a gene: 18. Germline V gene sequence: CDR1 LNHDA, CDR2 SQIVND (reference sequence). The CDR3 consists of 16 residues. This CDR3 reads CASRPLGEGIGDEQYF. The CDR3 DNA reads TGTGCCAGTCGGCCCCTGGGGGAGGGGATAGGCGACGAGCAGTACTTC.

The chain combines TRBV5-1 with TRBJ1-1, with 7 bases that match TRBD1. From germline, CDR1 is SGHRS and CDR2 YFSETQ. The CDR3 contains 16 residues. The ends lost 0 bases at V and 4 bases at J; junction bases unmatched: 9. The CDR3 region is CASSLGTTTGATEAFF. The CDR3 region has the DNA TGCGCCAGCAGCTTGGGAACGACCACAGGGGCCACTGAAGCTTTCTTT. Full variable domain (missing parts from reference TRBV5-1 and TRBJ1-1): KAGVTQTPRYLIKTRGQQVTLSCSPISGHRSVSWYQQTPGQGLQFLFEYFSETQRNKGNFPGRFSGRQFSNSRSEMNVSTLELGDSALYLCASSLGTTTGATEAFFGQGTRLTVV.

The chain carries TRBV5-1 and TRBJ2-2, with 8 nucleotides matching TRBD2. The CDR3 extends over 15 amino acids. Germline assignment: CDR1 SGHRS and CDR2 YFSETQ. With V trimmed by 5 bases and J by 2 bases, 5 bases remained unmatched. Here the CDR3 reads CASSISGGNTGELFF. The CDR3 DNA follows: TGCGCCAGCAGTATCAGCGGGGGCAACACCGGGGAGCTGTTTTTT.

This sequence joins TRBV6-1 and TRBJ2-7, with D tentatively TRBD2 (6 bases). The V gene's germline CDR1 is MNHNS and CDR2 SASEGT. This CDR3 is 15 amino acids long. Trimming left V 1 base short and J 3 bases short, with 13 bases between. The CDR3 spells CASSEGPSGRYEQYF. In nucleotides, the CDR3 is TGTGCCAGCAGTGAAGGGCCCAGCGGGCGCTACGAGCAGTACTTC.

Only one count was recorded for this clone. The chain recombines TRBV4-3 with TRBJ1-2, with a possible D match to TRBD1 (5 bases). V lost 0 bases and J lost 1, with 9 bases in between. The CDR3 is 15 residues long. CDR1 and CDR2 (germline): LGHNA, YSLEER. CDR3 residues: CASSQDAQGNYGYTF. The CDR3 coding sequence is TGCGCCAGCAGCCAAGACGCGCAGGGTAACTATGGCTACACCTTC.

The chain couples TRBV7-3 to TRBJ1-1; unclear D gene. This CDR3 comprises 9 residues. Trimming cost V 5 bases and J 13 bases, with 8 bases left between them. The V gene's germline CDR1 is SGHTA and CDR2 FQGTGA. The CDR3 reads CASSPSNFF. For the CDR3, the DNA is TGTGCCAGCAGCCCGTCGAATTTCTTT.

The gene calls are TRBV7-9 and TRBJ2-5, with TRBD1 as a possible D gene (5 bases). V lost 5 bases to trimming and J lost 5 bases, with 18 bases between them. Germline CDR1 and CDR2: SEHNR and FQNEAQ (reference sequence). This CDR3 spans 15 amino acids. CDR3 loop: CASSGHVKLGETQYF. CDR3 DNA sequence: TGTGCCAGCAGCGGACACGTAAAACTGGGGGAGACCCAGTACTTC.

CDR3 DNA sequence: TGTGCCAGCAGTCCAACACAGGGGTACGAGCAGTACTTC. It specifies CASSPTQGYEQYF. This chain joins TRBV28 and TRBJ2-7; TRBD1 aligns across 7 bases. This CDR3 has 13 amino acids. CDR1 and CDR2 (germline): MDHEN, SYDVKM. With V trimmed by 5 bases and J by 4 bases, 5 bases remained unmatched. The variable domain in full, completed from reference TRBV28 and TRBJ2-7, reads DVKVTQSSRYLVKRTGEKVFLECVQDMDHENMFWYRQDPGLGLRLIYFSYDVKMKEKGDIPEGYSVSREKKERFSLILESASTNQTSMYLCASSPTQGYEQYFGPGTRLTVT.

This sequence joins TRBV6-1 and TRBJ1-2; D uncertain. Between the trimmed V and J ends, which lost 0 bases and 6 bases, there was a span of 8 bases. The CDR3 has 13 amino acids. Per germline, CDR1 MNHNS and CDR2 SASEGT. The CDR3 DNA is TGTGCCAGCAGTGAAGCTGTCATGCATGGCTACACCTTC. Its protein is CASSEAVMHGYTF.

V usage is TRBV27 and J usage is TRBJ2-1; 7 nucleotides line up with TRBD2. With 5 bases clipped from V and 1 base from J, the junction kept 5 bases outside the gene matches. The CDR3 extends over 15 amino acids. Germline CDR1 and CDR2: MNHEY and SMNVEV (reference sequence). CDR3 nucleotides: TGTGCCAGCAGTCCGGGGCGGGGGTCCTACAATGAGCAGTTCTTC. Amino acid sequence: CASSPGRGSYNEQFF.

The chain has TRBV11-3 and TRBJ1-3; D is undetermined. Germline V gene data show CDR1 as SGHNT and CDR2 as YENEEA. This CDR3 spans 13 amino acids. Deletions cut 5 bases from V and 0 bases from J, with 5 bases between. The CDR3 spells CASSGSSGNTIYF. Here the CDR3 DNA reads TGTGCCAGCAGCGGCAGCTCTGGAAACACCATATATTTT.

Notes on this clone: Other DNA sequences within the sample encode an identical CDR3. The chain is built from TRBV4-1 and TRBJ1-2; a weak D match, TRBD1 (5 bases). V gave up 0 bases and J gave up 4 bases, with 9 bases separating them. CDR3 length: 14 amino acids. Germline CDR1 is MGHRA and CDR2 is YSYEKL. The DNA of the CDR3 is TGCGCCAGCAGCCAAGATAGGGGTAGCTATGGCTACACCTTC. It codes for CASSQDRGSYGYTF.

This clone has a single count. The rearrangement uses TRBV4-1 and TRBJ2-7; D might be TRBD2 (5 bases). The CDR3 has 15 amino acids. The germline V and J ends were trimmed by 0 bases and 2 bases, with 11 bases remaining between them. Germline V gene lookup returns CDR1 MGHRA and CDR2 YSYEKL. CDR3 sequence: CASSQDEGRTYEQYF. The CDR3 DNA reads as TGCGCCAGCAGCCAAGATGAGGGCAGGACCTACGAGCAGTACTTC.

The J gene is TRBJ2-6, the V gene TRBV19; possibly TRBD1 or TRBD2 for D (5 bases each). Germline V gene sequence: CDR1 LNHDA, CDR2 SQIVND (reference sequence). This CDR3 has 16 residues. V was shortened by 5 bases and J by 0 bases, with 11 bases between the two germline ends. The CDR3 loop is CASSSGRPSGANVLTF. In DNA, the CDR3 is TGTGCCAGTAGTTCGGGACGCCCCTCTGGGGCCAACGTCCTGACTTTC.

The chain employs TRBV18 and TRBJ2-3; D unresolved. This CDR3 comprises 17 residues. From germline, CDR1 is KGHSH and CDR2 LQKENI. V was clipped by 4 bases and J by 0 bases, with 17 bases between them. The chain's CDR3 is CASSLRLTASSTDTQYF. Written as DNA, the CDR3 is TGTGCCAGCTCACTCCGATTGACGGCAAGTAGCACAGATACGCAGTATTTT.

This clone showed up just a few times. J is TRBJ1-4 and V is TRBV21-1; the table assigns TRBD1, which was not confirmed against the DNA. TRBV21-1 is a known pseudogene. This CDR3 spans 14 amino acids. The CDR3 region is CASSIGQGKGKLFF. CDR3 nucleotides: TGTGCCAGCAGCATAGGACAGGGGAAAGGAAAACTGTTTTTT.

This clone has a single count. The V call is TRBV7-2, the J call TRBJ2-7; D not certain. The CDR3 is made up of 13 amino acids. The germline gives CDR1 SGHTA, CDR2 FQGNSA. Trimming shortened V by 5 bases and J by 2 bases, and 10 bases separated the two germline ends. CDR3 protein: CASSPNRAYEQYF. CDR3 nucleotides: TGTGCCAGCAGCCCTAACCGGGCCTACGAGCAGTACTTC.

This clone has more than one count but fewer than ten. V gene TRBV2 combines with J gene TRBJ2-5; TRBD2 agrees at 10 bases. The CDR3 runs to 15 residues. Trimming took 7 bases from V and 5 from J; bases not matched to a gene: 10. From germline, CDR1 is SNHLY and CDR2 FYNNEI. The chain's CDR3 is CASTEGAGGWETQYF. CDR3 nucleotides: TGTGCCAGCACCGAAGGAGCGGGGGGGTGGGAGACCCAGTACTTC.